Listed below are T cell receptor beta chains from one sample, sequenced in a study of OX40 agonist ivuxolimab in advanced cancers. Repertoires were generated with immunoSEQ multiplex PCR, while TCRdb's copy carries only in-frame clones and drops some. Among more than 55,000 clones, approximately 80% were seen once, and the ten largest hold just under 6.5%. The specimen comprised CD4+ or CD8+ T cells sorted from blood, sampled in a trial of the OX40 agonist ivuxolimab. The source of these receptors is an adult with an advanced solid tumor such as melanoma, head and neck, liver or kidney cancer. Both conserved end residues are part of each CDR3. A D gene is named only where the DNA matches it firmly. Not every row has a clone size; where given, it reads once, few, many or a size class.

TRBV2	TRBJ1-5	-	-	CASSEGGRRNQPQHF	TGTGCCAGCAGTGAAGGGGGGAGGCGCAATCAGCCCCAGCATTTT
TRBV7-8	TRBJ2-5	-	TRBD1	CASSLDRGQETQYF	TGTGCCAGCAGCTTAGACAGGGGACAAGAGACCCAGTACTTC
TRBV6-5	TRBJ2-2	few	TRBD1	CASSPTQGAPGELFF	TGTGCCAGCAGTCCCACACAGGGGGCGCCCGGGGAGCTGTTTTTT
TRBV29-1	TRBJ2-1	few	-	CSVALNNEQFF	TGCAGCGTTGCCCTTAACAATGAGCAGTTCTTC
TRBV5-6	TRBJ1-2	-	-	CASSHWLRGGFYGYTF	TGTGCCAGCAGCCACTGGTTGCGGGGGGGGTTCTATGGCTACACCTTC
TRBV5-6	TRBJ1-4	-	-	CASSYAMGTGNEKLFF	TGTGCCAGCAGTTACGCCATGGGGACGGGGAATGAAAAACTGTTTTTT
TRBV30	TRBJ2-3	-	TRBD2	CAWSPGLGDDTQYF	TGTGCCTGGAGCCCGGGACTAGGTGACGATACGCAGTATTTT
TRBV30	TRBJ1-3	-	-	CAWSSRGTGNTIYF	TGTGCCTGGAGTAGCAGGGGTACTGGAAACACCATATATTTT
TRBV5-5	TRBJ1-2	-	-	CASSLAGSGDYGYTF	TGTGCCAGCAGCTTGGCGGGAAGCGGTGACTATGGCTACACCTTC
TRBV7-2	TRBJ2-5	-	-	CASSLGVAETQYF	TGTGCCAGCAGCTTGGGGGTAGCAGAGACCCAGTACTTC
TRBV5-1	TRBJ2-7	-	TRBD2	CASSLAASGRGYEQYF	TGCGCCAGCAGCTTGGCTGCTAGCGGGAGAGGGTACGAGCAGTACTTC
TRBV5-1	TRBJ1-4	once	TRBD1	CASSLSGTGSEKLFF	TGCGCCAGCAGCTTATCCGGGACAGGTTCCGAAAAACTGTTTTTT
TRBV29-1	TRBJ2-5	-	-	CSVAPGLDETQYF	TGCAGCGTCGCTCCGGGACTCGACGAAACCCAGTACTTC
TRBV29-1	TRBJ2-7	-	-	CSVRDFEQYF	TGCAGCGTTCGGGATTTCGAGCAGTACTTC
TRBV7-3	TRBJ2-1	-	TRBD2	CASSSSSSGKFGEQFF	TGTGCCAGCAGCTCCTCGAGTAGCGGGAAGTTCGGTGAGCAGTTCTTC
TRBV30	TRBJ2-5	-	-	CAWSQERGRYQETQYF	TGTGCCTGGAGCCAAGAAAGGGGGAGGTACCAAGAGACCCAGTACTTC
TRBV7-2	TRBJ1-6	-	TRBD1	CASSSQGVTYNSPLHF	TGTGCCAGCAGCTCACAGGGGGTCACCTATAATTCACCCCTCCACTTT
TRBV9	TRBJ2-5	-	TRBD2	CASSGGLGTGSGTQYF	TGTGCCAGCAGCGGTGGACTAGGGACCGGGTCGGGGACCCAGTACTTC
TRBV30	TRBJ1-6	-	-	CAWSESGTGNSPLHF	TGTGCCTGGAGTGAATCCGGGACGGGTAATTCACCCCTCCACTTT
TRBV5-4	TRBJ1-2	-	-	CASSSNYYGYTF	TGTGCCAGCAGCTCTAACTACTATGGCTACACCTTC
TRBV6-1	TRBJ1-2	once	TRBD1	CASSRGTAYGYTF	TGTGCCAGCAGCCGAGGGACAGCCTATGGCTACACCTTC
TRBV13	TRBJ1-5	-	TRBD1	CASSSKQGALMDSNQPQHF	TGTGCCAGCAGCTCAAAACAGGGGGCCCTAATGGATAGCAATCAGCCCCAGCATTTT
TRBV11-2	TRBJ2-3	-	-	CASSLIGPESDTQYF	TGTGCCAGCAGCTTAATCGGACCGGAGTCCGATACGCAGTATTTT
TRBV4-1	TRBJ2-3	-	-	CASSQVLGRQHTDTQYF	TGCGCCAGCAGCCAAGTTTTAGGAAGACAGCACACAGATACGCAGTATTTT
TRBV18	TRBJ2-5	-	TRBD2	CASSRIGFTKAGGPETQYF	TGTGCCAGCTCACGCATTGGTTTTACTAAAGCGGGAGGCCCCGAGACCCAGTACTTC
TRBV6-1	TRBJ2-3	few	-	CASSAGSDSKGYTQYF	TGTGCCAGCAGTGCAGGGTCGGACAGTAAAGGGTATACGCAGTATTTT
TRBV6-1	TRBJ2-7	-	-	CASSTDRMSSYEQYF	TGTGCCAGCAGTACCGACAGGATGAGCTCCTACGAGCAGTACTTC
TRBV12-5	TRBJ1-1	-	-	CASGLVGVGTEAFF	TGTGCTAGTGGTTTGGTAGGGGTCGGCACTGAAGCTTTCTTT
TRBV27	TRBJ1-6	-	-	CASTVRRDNSPLHF	TGTGCCAGCACCGTTCGTAGAGATAATTCACCCCTCCACTTT
TRBV7-8	TRBJ2-3	few	-	CASSLAGRDTQYF	TGTGCCAGCAGCTTAGCAGGCAGAGATACGCAGTATTTT
TRBV5-1	TRBJ1-3	-	TRBD1	CASSLGPKGASGNTIYF	TGCGCCAGCAGTCTGGGACCCAAGGGGGCCTCTGGAAACACCATATATTTT
TRBV5-1	TRBJ1-2	-	TRBD1	CASRRDDRGYGYTF	TGCGCCAGCAGGAGGGACGACAGGGGGTATGGCTACACCTTC
TRBV11-2	TRBJ1-2	-	-	CASSSLAGPPPLTF	TGTGCCAGCAGTAGCCTAGCAGGCCCCCCCCCTTTAACCTTC
TRBV7-3	TRBJ1-4	once	TRBD1	CASSLTAGGGKLFF	TGTGCCAGCAGCTTAACAGCAGGGGGTGGAAAACTGTTTTTT
TRBV9	TRBJ1-5	-	-	CASSVDGAGLWPQHF	TGTGCCAGCAGCGTAGATGGAGCAGGGTTGTGGCCCCAGCATTTT
TRBV6-6	TRBJ2-2	-	TRBD1	CASSRGRGGELFF	TGTGCCAGCAGTAGGGGGCGAGGCGGGGAGCTGTTTTTT
TRBV6-1	TRBJ2-7	-	-	CASTSWTGSYEQYF	TGTGCCAGCACCTCCTGGACGGGCTCCTACGAGCAGTACTTC
TRBV5-1	TRBJ2-2	-	-	CASSLPTGNTGELFF	TGCGCCAGCAGCTTACCGACAGGGAACACCGGGGAGCTGTTTTTT
TRBV7-8	TRBJ2-3	few	-	CASSLRGAHTDTQYF	TGTGCCAGCAGCTTACGGGGGGCCCACACAGATACGCAGTATTTT
TRBV27	TRBJ2-7	-	-	CASSQQPGQPYEQYF	TGTGCCAGCAGTCAGCAGCCTGGGCAGCCCTACGAGCAGTACTTC
TRBV7-8	TRBJ1-5	-	-	CASSRTVYSNQPQHF	TGTGCCAGCAGCCGGACGGTTTATAGCAATCAGCCCCAGCATTTT
TRBV4-1	TRBJ1-5	-	-	CASSQDQGQRALNQPQHF	TGCGCCAGCAGCCAAGATCAGGGGCAGCGGGCCCTAAATCAGCCCCAGCATTTT
TRBV6-1	TRBJ1-6	-	-	CASSEVDSLVIYNSPLHF	TGTGCCAGCAGTGAAGTGGACAGCCTTGTCATCTATAATTCACCCCTCCACTTT
TRBV6-5	TRBJ2-1	few	TRBD2	CASRRLAGIYNEQFF	TGTGCCAGCAGACGACTAGCGGGGATCTACAATGAGCAGTTCTTC